This TCR beta chain was sequenced in a study of OX40 agonist ivuxolimab in advanced cancers. About the study: An anti-OX40 (CD134) antibody with agonistic activity, ivuxolimab, was administered to patients. The study, taken as a whole, reports: Mean expanded clone counts were higher in CD8+ than CD4+ T cells.

Some clones are missing from TCRdb's copy, which holds only in-frame ones; the method was immunoSEQ multiplex PCR. Of 65,000 to 95,000 clones in the sample, 70% to 90% were seen once. The V gene lost 5 bases and the J gene lost 6 bases, with 17 bases spanning the gap. In germline, CDR1 is MRHNA, CDR2 SNTAGT. The CDR3 is 15 amino acids. Remarks on this clone: Its specificity is unknown.

This specimen was CD4+ or CD8+ T cells sorted from blood, taken in a trial of the OX40 agonist ivuxolimab. This chain links TRBV6-4 with TRBJ2-1; the D gene is possibly TRBD1 (6 bases). The TCR comes from an adult with an advanced solid tumor such as melanoma, head and neck, liver or kidney cancer. CDR3 nucleotide sequence: TGTGCCAGCAGTCAACAGTCGGGACACTTCAATGAGCAGTTCTTC. Amino acid sequence: CASSQQSGHFNEQFF.